These 20 T cell receptor beta chains came from one sample sequenced in a study of CD8+ T cells in alopecia areata. RNA was extracted and reverse transcribed into cDNA as the sequencing template. Measured with immunoSEQ multiplex PCR; TCRdb has only the in-frame clones, and not every one. Of 130,000 to 150,000 clones listed, approximately 50% are singletons. Sequenced: CD4+ T cells sorted from blood. These receptors originate from a human donor with alopecia areata.

The table lists this clone with a few counts. Distinct nucleotide sequences in the sample also encode this CDR3. The chain is built from TRBV18 and TRBJ2-7; D is uncertain. Trimming left V 3 bases short and J 2 bases short, with 2 bases between. The germline V gene has CDR1 KGHSH and CDR2 LQKENI. The CDR3 sequence is 11 residues long. The CDR3 reads CASSPAYEQYF. The CDR3 nucleotides read TGTGCCAGCTCACCGGCCTACGAGCAGTACTTC.

This clone was counted between two and nine times. The rearrangement uses TRBV25-1 and TRBJ2-7; no clear D gene. The germline V gene has CDR1 MGHDK and CDR2 SYGVNS. V lost 5 bases, J lost 10 bases, and 15 bases lay in between. The CDR3 sequence is 12 residues long. CDR3 sequence (DNA): TGTGCCAGCAGTAGACAAGACCAGACTCAGTACTTC. Protein: CASSRQDQTQYF.

The chain carries TRBV29-1 and TRBJ2-7, with TRBD2 matching 8 bases. V trimming: 6 bases; J trimming: 10 bases; junction bases outside the gene matches: 20. The CDR3 runs to 15 residues. Germline loops: CDR1 SQVTM, CDR2 ANQGSEA. The CDR3: CSVARGVGMDHRQYF. The CDR3 coding sequence is TGCAGCGTCGCGCGGGGGGTGGGGATGGACCACCGCCAGTACTTC.

The chain recombines TRBV27 with TRBJ2-1, with 9 bases matching TRBD2. The CDR3 has 17 residues. The J segment lost 6 bases and the V segment lost 5 bases, leaving 14 bases of the junction unmatched. Looked up from germline, CDR1 is MNHEY and CDR2 is SMNVEV (reference sequence). CDR3 nucleotides: TGTGCCAGCAGTCCAACCCTCCTAGCGGGGACCGTCAATGAGCAGTTCTTC. Residues: CASSPTLLAGTVNEQFF.

The chain is built from TRBV6-1 and TRBJ2-5; D ambiguous. CDR3 length: 13 residues. Trimming stripped 4 bases from V and 7 bases from J, with 13 bases between. CDR1 MNHNS and CDR2 SASEGT come from the germline V gene. The CDR3 loop reads CASSGVAIATQYF. CDR3 sequence (DNA): TGTGCCAGCAGTGGAGTGGCGATCGCGACCCAGTACTTC.

This clone was seen more than once but under ten times. J is TRBJ2-3 and V is TRBV23-1; D perhaps matches TRBD1 (6 bases). TRBV23-1 is assigned to the ORF class and has an uncertain function. The germline V and J ends were trimmed by 6 bases and 2 bases, with 18 bases remaining between them. The CDR3 runs 16 residues. The CDR3 loop reads CASRILPDSPTDTQYF. CDR3 bases: TGCGCCAGCAGAATCCTACCGGACAGCCCCACAGATACGCAGTATTTT.

The rearrangement joins TRBV11-2 to TRBJ2-1; possible D gene TRBD1, 5 bases. This CDR3 has 11 residues. The V end was cut by 3 bases, the J end by 10 bases, with 7 bases between. Germline CDR1 reads SGHAT; CDR2 reads FQNNGV. The CDR3 spells CASSFKGEQFF. The DNA for the CDR3 is TGTGCCAGCAGCTTCAAGGGGGAGCAGTTCTTC.

This clone was observed a single time. This chain joins TRBV29-1 and TRBJ2-1; D may be TRBD2 (6 bases). V was clipped by 7 bases and J by 4 bases, with 20 bases between them. Germline CDR1 is SQVTM and CDR2 is ANQGSEA. This CDR3 is built from 15 residues. Here the CDR3 DNA reads TGCAGCGCTCTATTTCGGGCAGGGAGGTACAATGAGCAGTTCTTC. It yields the protein CSALFRAGRYNEQFF.

This clone has a handful of counts. The CDR3 reads CASSSTRLAGYNEQFF. The CDR3 DNA follows: TGTGCCAGCAGCTCGACCCGACTAGCGGGTTACAATGAGCAGTTCTTC. The chain is built from TRBV7-3 and TRBJ2-1; 10 bases are a match to TRBD2. In germline, CDR1 is SGHTA, CDR2 FQGTGA. With V trimmed by 4 bases and J by 4 bases, 7 bases remained unmatched. The CDR3 sequence is 16 residues long.

The J gene is TRBJ2-1, the V gene TRBV11-2; 8 bases map to TRBD2. Trimming at V came to 0 bases and at J to 9 bases, leaving 13 bases not matched to a gene. Germline loops: CDR1 SGHAT, CDR2 FQNNGV. The CDR3 runs to 17 residues. As DNA, the CDR3 is TGTGCCAGCAGCTTAGATCCGGCGGGAGGCCGCTACGGTGAGCAGTTCTTC. Protein product: CASSLDPAGGRYGEQFF.

The CDR3 coding sequence is TGTGCCTGGAGTCGGGAGACCCAGTACTTC. The encoded protein is CAWSRETQYF. This chain uses TRBV30 with TRBJ2-5; D not resolved. V lost 2 bases to trimming and J lost 5 bases, with 3 bases between them. The CDR3 runs 10 residues. The germline CDR1 and CDR2 sequences are GTSNPN and SVGIG (reference sequence).

The chain links TRBV11-2 to TRBJ1-1, with 8 positions matching TRBD1. The J segment lost 1 base and the V segment lost 3 bases, leaving 1 base of the junction unmatched. CDR3 length equals 14 residues. CDR1 and CDR2 (germline): SGHAT, FQNNGV. The CDR3 region is CASSFGQGNTEAFF. The DNA for the CDR3 is TGTGCCAGCAGCTTCGGACAGGGGAACACTGAAGCTTTCTTT. Filled out from reference TRBV11-2 and TRBJ1-1, the complete variable domain reads EAGVAQSPRYKIIEKRQSVAFWCNPISGHATLYWYQQILGQGPKLLIQFQNNGVVDDSQLPKDRFSAERLKGVDSTLKIQPAKLEDSAVYLCASSFGQGNTEAFFGQGTRLTVV.

The chain combines TRBV28 with TRBJ2-1; D gene ambiguous. This CDR3 spans 13 amino acids. Trimming took 5 bases from V and 4 from J, leaving 9 bases between them. The germline V gene encodes CDR1 MDHEN and CDR2 SYDVKM. CDR3 DNA sequence: TGTGCCAGCAGTGCCCTCCTTTACAATGAGCAGTTCTTC. Protein: CASSALLYNEQFF.

This clone turned up a few times. The chain joins TRBV14 to TRBJ1-1, with D possibly being TRBD1 (5 bases). CDR3 length equals 13 residues. The V gene lost 6 bases and the J gene lost 5 bases, with 13 bases spanning the gap. Germline CDR1 reads SGHDN; CDR2 reads FVKESK. In nucleotides, the CDR3 is TGTGCCAGCAGAACGACGGGGCGTACTGAAGCTTTCTTT. Its protein is CASRTTGRTEAFF. The whole variable domain, remainder taken from reference TRBV14 and TRBJ1-1, is EAGVTQFPSHSVIEKGQTVTLRCDPISGHDNLYWYRRVMGKEIKFLLHFVKESKQDESGMPNNRFLAERTGGTYSTLKVQPAELEDSGVYFCASRTTGRTEAFFGQGTRLTVV.

The genes are TRBV11-3 and TRBJ2-1; 12 bases are a match to TRBD2. Germline V CDR1 and CDR2: SGHNT, YENEEA. Trimming removed 5 bases from V and 4 bases from J; junction bases left unmatched: 6. There are 16 residues in the CDR3. The CDR3 loop reads CASSPPSGRGYNEQFF. The CDR3, as DNA: TGTGCCAGCAGCCCCCCTAGCGGGAGGGGATACAATGAGCAGTTCTTC.

The chain employs TRBV27 and TRBJ2-3; D is uncertain. The CDR3 is made up of 13 amino acids. Between the trimmed V and J ends, which lost 2 bases and 6 bases, there was a span of 9 bases. Germline CDR1 is MNHEY and CDR2 is SMNVEV (reference sequence). CDR3 DNA sequence: TGTGCCAGCAGTTTAAAGAACGGCGATACGCAGTATTTT. Amino acid sequence: CASSLKNGDTQYF.

The rearrangement uses TRBV6-1 and TRBJ2-6; D perhaps matches TRBD1 (5 bases). The CDR3 runs to 15 residues. Between the trimmed V and J ends, which lost 6 bases and 0 bases, there was a span of 9 bases. CDR1 is MNHNS and CDR2 is SASEGT in the germline V gene. The CDR3 spells CASSEQVSGANVLTF. The DNA for the CDR3 is TGTGCCAGCAGCGAACAGGTCTCTGGGGCCAACGTCCTGACTTTC.

The chain links TRBV29-1 to TRBJ2-5; a weak D match, TRBD2 (5 bases). Per germline, CDR1 SQVTM and CDR2 ANQGSEA. The CDR3 totals 13 residues. Trimming took 5 bases from V and 2 from J, leaving 12 bases between them. CDR3 amino acids: CSVNPRGQETQYF. Here the CDR3 DNA reads TGCAGCGTTAACCCCCGGGGACAAGAGACCCAGTACTTC.

This clone was seen more than once but under ten times. The chain combines TRBV6-6 with TRBJ2-1, with TRBD1 as a possible D gene (6 bases). Looked up from germline, CDR1 is MNHNY and CDR2 is SVGAGI (reference sequence). The CDR3 sequence is 12 residues long. The V end lost 6 bases, the J end lost 10 bases, and 13 bases lay between the germline ends. The CDR3 sequence: CASRRPTGEQFF. CDR3 bases: TGTGCCAGCAGACGACCCACAGGGGAGCAGTTCTTC.

This clone was picked up a small number of times. The genes are TRBV29-1 and TRBJ2-5; unclear D gene. V was pared by 1 base and J by 2 bases, with 8 bases between. There are 13 residues in the CDR3. CDR1 and CDR2 (germline): SQVTM, ANQGSEA. This chain's CDR3 is CSVEGPRQETQYF. For the CDR3, the DNA is TGCAGCGTTGAAGGTCCCAGACAAGAGACCCAGTACTTC.